Following are 22 T cell receptor beta chains from one sample sequenced in a study of technical replicates of blood from several donors (TCRdb year 2017). Receptors were amplified or captured by the immunoSEQ multiplex PCR assay. TCRdb stores this immuneACCESS table with in-frame sequences only. Part of the clones is absent; in the studies checked, under half of the shortfall reflects unresolved V genes, and no reason is known for the rest. This sample comprises tens of thousands of clones, 97% of them detected only once. Clones ranked in the top ten supply under 0.3% of the sample. The sequenced sample was T cells isolated from PBMCs. Receptors were obtained from a human donor in good health.

The V call is TRBV30, the J call TRBJ1-1; 7 nucleotides line up with TRBD1. Trimming at V came to 2 bases and at J to 3 bases, leaving 3 bases not matched to a gene. The germline V gene has CDR1 GTSNPN and CDR2 SVGIG (reference sequence). CDR3 length equals 13 residues. The CDR3 DNA reads TGTGCCTGGAGTTTTGACAGGGACACTGAAGCTTTCTTT. This sequence encodes CAWSFDRDTEAFF.

The chain combines TRBV11-1 with TRBJ2-3; TRBD2 agrees at 11 bases. V dropped 2 bases and J dropped 4; count of bases not matched to a gene: 8. CDR3 length equals 17 residues. Germline V gene sequence: CDR1 SGHAT, CDR2 FQDESV (reference sequence). CDR3 loop: CASSLRDSGRAADTQYF. The DNA of the CDR3 is TGTGCCAGCAGCTTAAGGGATAGCGGGAGGGCCGCAGATACGCAGTATTTT.

This clone has just one count. This chain links TRBV30 with TRBJ1-6; a possible D gene is TRBD1 (5 bases). The V end lost 7 bases, the J end lost 1 base, and 11 bases lay between the germline ends. Germline CDR1 and CDR2: GTSNPN and SVGIG (reference sequence). This CDR3 spans 14 amino acids. The CDR3 sequence is CAFRRGSYNSPLHF. The CDR3 DNA sequence: TGTGCCTTCCGCCGGGGGTCCTATAATTCACCCCTCCACTTT.

The gene calls are TRBV7-9 and TRBJ1-5; D gene uncertain. Trimming left V 3 bases short and J 5 bases short, with 14 bases between. The length of the CDR3 is 15 residues. Germline values: CDR1 SEHNR, CDR2 FQNEAQ (reference sequence). The CDR3 loop is CASSFLGSKDQPQHF. As DNA, the CDR3 is TGTGCCAGCAGCTTTTTGGGGAGTAAGGATCAGCCCCAGCATTTT.

This sequence joins TRBV19 and TRBJ2-7; D is unclear. The CDR3 length is 11 residues. V was pared by 6 bases and J by 5 bases, with 8 bases between. Looked up from germline, CDR1 is LNHDA and CDR2 is SQIVND (reference sequence). The CDR3 here is CASRRRDEQYF. CDR3 in DNA: TGTGCCAGTAGGAGACGGGACGAGCAGTACTTC.

The gene calls are TRBV7-9 and TRBJ2-2; D not certain. Germline CDR1 SEHNR, CDR2 FQNEAQ (reference sequence). V lost 5 bases, J lost 0 bases, and 16 bases lay in between. This CDR3 has 17 residues. CDR3 residues: CASSTPSLIANTGELFF. The CDR3 DNA reads as TGTGCCAGCAGCACACCCTCATTAATCGCGAACACCGGGGAGCTGTTTTTT.

The J gene is TRBJ2-2, the V gene TRBV11-3; TRBD2 matches at 8 bases. CDR1 and CDR2 (germline): SGHNT, YENEEA. After removal of 11 bases from V and 6 bases from J, the junction contained 11 bases not matched to a gene. CDR3 length: 14 residues. CDR3 DNA sequence: TGTGCCGAAAAGAAGCGGGAGTGTTCCGGGGAGCTGTTTTTT. Protein: CAEKKRECSGELFF.

This chain links TRBV6-1 with TRBJ2-3, with 11 bases that match TRBD1. V lost 4 bases to trimming and J lost 6 bases; unmatched junction nucleotides: 9. Germline V CDR1 and CDR2: MNHNS, SASEGT. The CDR3 sequence is 16 residues long. CDR3 nucleotide sequence: TGTGCCAGCAGTGCCGCTCGGGACAGGGGGACTGATACGCAGTATTTT. This codes for CASSAARDRGTDTQYF.

This clone was detected once. The CDR3 region is CASSFYRSGANEKLFF. For the CDR3, the DNA is TGTGCCAGCAGTTTCTACAGGTCGGGAGCTAATGAAAAACTGTTTTTT. V is TRBV27 and J is TRBJ1-4; possibly TRBD1 for D (5 bases). With 3 bases removed from V and 3 bases from J, the gap between germline ends came to 14 bases. Germline V gives CDR1 MNHEY, CDR2 SMNVEV (reference sequence). This CDR3 spans 16 amino acids.

V is TRBV18 and J is TRBJ1-3; D ambiguous. Germline V gene sequence: CDR1 KGHSH, CDR2 LQKENI. The V and J ends lost 3 bases and 4 bases respectively, with 16 bases between them. The CDR3 runs 16 residues. CDR3 residues: CASSPLGGVMGNTIYF. CDR3 nucleotide sequence: TGTGCCAGCTCACCCTTGGGAGGCGTGATGGGAAACACCATATATTTT.

The chain combines TRBV28 with TRBJ2-7; 7 nucleotides align to TRBD1. The V gene end was trimmed by 11 bases and the J gene end by 3 bases; junction bases not matched to a gene: 7. Germline CDR1 MDHEN, CDR2 SYDVKM. The CDR3 totals 12 residues. CDR3 in DNA: TGTGCCGTCTGGGACAGAGACTACGAGCAGTACTTC. Translating it yields CAVWDRDYEQYF.

This chain connects TRBV7-9 to TRBJ2-2; possibly TRBD1 for D (6 bases). Germline V CDR1 and CDR2: SEHNR, FQNEAQ (reference sequence). CDR3 size: 17 residues. V lost 6 bases and J 5 bases, leaving 22 bases between the germline ends. The CDR3, as DNA: TGTGCCAGCAGTGACCCCGGGACACAAACGGCGACCGGGGAGCTGTTTTTT. It is translated as CASSDPGTQTATGELFF.

V and J are TRBV7-9 and TRBJ2-7; D is ambiguous. The germline gives CDR1 SEHNR, CDR2 FQNEAQ (reference sequence). Deletions cut 5 bases from V and 4 bases from J, with 6 bases between. The CDR3 extends over 11 amino acids. The CDR3 DNA follows: TGTGCCAGCAGCCCGACATACGAGCAGTACTTC. This gives the protein CASSPTYEQYF.

The rearrangement uses TRBV27 and TRBJ2-1; possible D gene TRBD1, 5 bases. Germline loops: CDR1 MNHEY, CDR2 SMNVEV (reference sequence). This CDR3 contains 14 residues. Trimming removed 6 bases from V and 6 bases from J, with 15 bases in between. Written as DNA, the CDR3 is TGTGCCAGCAGCCATCAGGGTTTGAGCAATGAGCAGTTCTTC. This encodes CASSHQGLSNEQFF.

The V gene is TRBV5-1, the J gene TRBJ2-1, with D maybe TRBD1 (6 bases). The ends were cut back, 2 bases at V and 7 bases at J, with 16 bases in the middle. Germline V gives CDR1 SGHRS, CDR2 YFSETQ. The CDR3 runs to 15 residues. The CDR3 loop is CASSFISLTGNEQFF. CDR3 DNA: TGCGCCAGCAGCTTTATAAGCCTCACAGGGAATGAGCAGTTCTTC.

This clone was detected only once. The genes are TRBV6-6 and TRBJ2-4, with TRBD1 as a possible D gene (6 bases). The CDR3 extends over 14 amino acids. The V gene lost 2 bases and the J gene lost 8 bases, with 13 bases spanning the gap. In germline, CDR1 is MNHNY, CDR2 SVGAGI (reference sequence). CDR3 residues: CASSYNRVGDIQYF. The CDR3 nucleotides are TGTGCCAGCAGTTACAACAGGGTTGGGGACATTCAGTACTTC.

The chain recombines TRBV27 with TRBJ2-7; no reliable D call. Trimming left V 5 bases short and J 0 bases short, with 8 bases between. The CDR3 is made up of 13 amino acids. Germline lookup yields CDR1 MNHEY and CDR2 SMNVEV (reference sequence). The CDR3 DNA sequence: TGTGCCAGCAGTCTCCACAGCTCCTACGAGCAGTACTTC. It specifies CASSLHSSYEQYF.

The V call is TRBV29-1, the J call TRBJ1-2; the D gene is possibly TRBD1 (6 bases). The V end was cut by 3 bases, the J end by 4 bases, with 9 bases between. This CDR3 spans 12 amino acids. Germline V CDR1 and CDR2: SQVTM, ANQGSEA. The CDR3: CSVDGRGYGYTF. CDR3 DNA: TGCAGCGTTGATGGCAGGGGCTATGGCTACACCTTC.

This clone has just one count. The chain links TRBV7-2 to TRBJ1-5; 8 bases agree with TRBD1. V shed 3 bases and J 5 bases; nucleotides not matched to a gene: 3. This CDR3 spans 14 amino acids. Germline V gene data show CDR1 as SGHTA and CDR2 as FQGNSA. CDR3 DNA: TGTGCCAGCAGCTTCAAGACAGGGGATCAGCCCCAGCATTTT. Its protein is CASSFKTGDQPQHF.

This chain connects TRBV19 to TRBJ1-1, with D unresolved. The germline V and J ends were trimmed by 5 bases and 4 bases, with 14 bases remaining between them. The CDR3 length is 14 residues. The germline V gene has CDR1 LNHDA and CDR2 SQIVND (reference sequence). CDR3 residues: CASSFAGLGTEAFF. CDR3 bases: TGTGCCAGTAGTTTTGCCGGGTTGGGCACTGAAGCTTTCTTT.

The chain recombines TRBV4-3 with TRBJ1-5, with a possible D match to TRBD1 (5 bases). Germline CDR1 reads LGHNA; CDR2 reads YSLEER. CDR3 length equals 19 residues. Trimming left V 0 bases short and J 0 bases short, with 18 bases between. The CDR3 DNA reads TGCGCCAGCAGCCAAGATCTACCAGGGTCGATTTTTAGCAATCAGCCCCAGCATTTT. Protein: CASSQDLPGSIFSNQPQHF.

This chain uses TRBV6-4 with TRBJ1-1; tentative D call: TRBD1 (6 bases). This CDR3 contains 12 residues. With 6 bases removed from V and 6 bases from J, the gap between germline ends came to 11 bases. CDR1 MRHNA and CDR2 SNTAGT come from the germline V gene. The CDR3 reads CASSPGGPEAFF. The CDR3 DNA is TGTGCCAGCAGCCCGGGGGGGCCTGAAGCTTTCTTT.